This TCR beta chain came from a study of early T cells in non-severe SARS-CoV-2 infection. Study-level findings and limits: The matching step, a VDJdb search, favored anti-spike CD8 responses and missed private and CD4 specificities.

This CDR3 region has 15 residues. Germline V CDR1 and CDR2: DFQATT, SNEGSKA (reference sequence). The V and J ends lost 5 bases and 0 bases respectively, with 15 bases between them. TCRdb analysed the 5' RACE reads with MiXCR anew, one entry per CDR3 protein. The sample lists tens of thousands of distinct CDR3 sequences; approximately 10% were seen once. This clonotype was found many times. Its target is not known. The clonotype originates from an adult who was a healthcare worker with PCR-confirmed SARS-CoV-2 infection or an uninfected control (not recorded which). This chain uses TRBV20-1 with TRBJ2-3; possibly TRBD2 for D (6 bases). The sequenced material came from whole blood. DNA for the CDR3: TGCAGTGCTCCGACCCTTAGCGGTAGCACAGATACGCAGTATTTT. This encodes CSAPTLSGSTDTQYF.